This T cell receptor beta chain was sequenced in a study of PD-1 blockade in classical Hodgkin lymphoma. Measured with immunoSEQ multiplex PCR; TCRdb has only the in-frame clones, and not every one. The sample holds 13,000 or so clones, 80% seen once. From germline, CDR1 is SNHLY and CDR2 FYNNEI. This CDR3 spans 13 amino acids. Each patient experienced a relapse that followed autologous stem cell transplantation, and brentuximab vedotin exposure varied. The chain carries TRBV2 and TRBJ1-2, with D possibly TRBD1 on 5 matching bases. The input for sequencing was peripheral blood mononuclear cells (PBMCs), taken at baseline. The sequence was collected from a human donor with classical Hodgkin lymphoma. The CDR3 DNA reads TGTGCTAGCTGGGGCGGCTCCGGCTATGGCTACACCTTC. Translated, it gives CASWGGSGYGYTF.